The 20 T cell receptor beta chains presented below share a single source sample, sequenced in a study of blood T cells in healthy people across ages. The authors ran a second PCR of roughly 6 to 12 cycles using a sample-barcoded 5' primer and a J-beta primer mix. One entry per CDR3 protein results from TCRdb running MiXCR on the 5' RACE reads. The sample lists around 1,000,000 distinct CDR3 sequences, 25% seen once, with around 0.75% in the top ten. These records were also assigned to another study, of T cells of mothers and their children.

Sequencing was performed on blood. These receptors came from a girl aged 2-9 years in good health.

The genes are TRBV29-1 and TRBJ1-1; unclear D gene. CDR3 length: 11 residues. V shed 6 bases and J shed 5 bases, with 10 bases lying between them. Germline V lookup: CDR1 SQVTM, CDR2 ANQGSEA. The CDR3 DNA reads as TGCAGCGTCGAATTACGGACTGAAGCTTTCTTT. Translated: CSVELRTEAFF.

This clonotype was found a few times. V is TRBV11-1 and J is TRBJ2-2; the D is unclear. CDR1 SGHAT and CDR2 FQDESV come from the germline V gene (reference sequence). This CDR3 is 15 amino acids long. With 1 base removed from V and 5 bases from J, the gap between germline ends came to 11 bases. CDR3 in amino acids: CASSLGSGNTGELFF. DNA for the CDR3: TGTGCCAGCAGCTTAGGCAGTGGGAATACCGGGGAGCTGTTTTTT.

Comment on this clonotype: Just one base apart from a much larger clone, this may be a read error. The chain employs TRBV28 and TRBJ2-5; D is ambiguous. The J call is in doubt because the DNA end fits TRBJ2-7 better. The CDR3 extends over 13 amino acids. The germline gives CDR1 MDHEN, CDR2 SYDVKM. Written as DNA, the CDR3 is TGTACCAGCAGTTTATCCTCAGCCTACGAGCAGTACTTC. Amino acid sequence: CTSSLSSAYEQYF.

This clonotype was picked up a small number of times. This chain joins TRBV20-1 and TRBJ2-5, with D uncertain. Germline V gives CDR1 DFQATT, CDR2 SNEGSKA (reference sequence). Trimming pared 1 base from V and 5 bases from J, leaving 11 bases between. The CDR3 totals 13 residues. As DNA, the CDR3 is TGCAGTGCTAGAGTATGGAGTTCGGAGACCCAGTACTTC. Protein: CSARVWSSETQYF.

V and J are TRBV28 and TRBJ2-7, with no clear D. Germline CDR1 and CDR2: MDHEN and SYDVKM. Trimming left V 1 base short and J 3 bases short, with 10 bases between. The CDR3 is 14 residues long. CDR3 coding DNA: TGTGCCAGCAGTTTATCCCTAAGGGTCTACGAGCAGTACTTC. Its translation is CASSLSLRVYEQYF.

The rearrangement uses TRBV27 and TRBJ2-1; D is possibly TRBD2 (6 bases). The CDR3 covers 12 residues. V lost 8 bases, J lost 7 bases, and 12 bases lay in between. Germline V gives CDR1 MNHEY, CDR2 SMNVEV (reference sequence). CDR3 region: CASGRYRNEQFF. DNA for the CDR3: TGTGCCAGCGGGAGGTATAGGAATGAGCAGTTCTTC.

The V and J genes are TRBV6-6 and TRBJ2-4, with D unresolved. Trimming pared 0 bases from V and 5 bases from J, leaving 5 bases between. CDR1 MNHNY and CDR2 SVGAGI come from the germline V gene (reference sequence). The CDR3 is made up of 13 amino acids. The chain's CDR3 is CASSYSEENIQYF. CDR3 coding DNA: TGTGCCAGCAGTTACTCCGAAGAAAACATTCAGTACTTC.

This clonotype was observed a handful of times. The chain is built from TRBV7-9 and TRBJ2-5, with TRBD1 matching 8 bases. The DNA end is more similar to TRBJ2-7, so the J call may be wrong. Germline V gives CDR1 SEHNR, CDR2 FQNEAQ (reference sequence). This CDR3 region has 16 residues. The CDR3 DNA follows: TGTGCCAGCAGCTCCTTACCGGGACAGGTCCACTACGAGCAGTACTTC. This gives the protein CASSSLPGQVHYEQYF.

The chain links TRBV7-2 to TRBJ2-5; D is unclear. Germline-derived CDR1 and CDR2 are SGHTA and FQGNSA. V was shortened by 4 bases and J by 2 bases, with 14 bases between the two germline ends. This CDR3 spans 15 amino acids. The CDR3 nucleotides read TGTGCCAGCAGCTGGCCCCCTGGCGGTCAAGAGACCCAGTACTTC. This sequence encodes CASSWPPGGQETQYF.

The chain employs TRBV28 and TRBJ1-3; 9 bases are a match to TRBD1. CDR1 and CDR2 (germline): MDHEN, SYDVKM. Germline trimming cut 6 bases from V and 11 bases from J; bases unmatched to any gene: 8. This CDR3 has 13 amino acids. The CDR3 loop is CASSDTGQGAIYF. The CDR3 coding sequence is TGTGCCAGCAGCGATACGGGACAGGGAGCCATATATTTT.

This chain links TRBV12-3 or TRBV12-4 with TRBJ2-5, with D perhaps matching TRBD2 (7 bases). The J call is doubtful: the DNA matches TRBJ2-7 better. This CDR3 is built from 17 residues. CDR3 residues: CASSSGGPWDRSDEQYF. The CDR3 nucleotides are TGTGCCAGCAGTTCGGGGGGCCCCTGGGACCGGTCGGACGAGCAGTACTTC.

Notes on this clonotype: The CDR3 ends on some other residue instead of the conserved phenylalanine or tryptophan, so this is likely a read error. The chain carries TRBV5-6 and TRBJ1-6; 8 bases map to TRBD1. CDR1 and CDR2 (germline): SGHDT, YYEEEE. The CDR3 covers 19 residues. V lost 4 bases, J lost 10 bases, and 22 bases stayed unmatched. The CDR3 DNA reads TGTGCCAGCAGCCCTGGTGGGTTCAGGGGGCGCCAGGGGGGCTCACCCCTCCACCTT. Translating gives CASSPGGFRGRQGGSPLHL.

On this clonotype itself: One base away lies a much larger clone, so this may be a sequencing read error. J is TRBJ2-3 and V is TRBV9, with a possible D match to TRBD1 (6 bases). The germline V gene encodes CDR1 SGDLS and CDR2 YYNGEE. The CDR3 totals 16 residues. In DNA form, the CDR3 reads TGTGTCAGCAGCGTAGGAGGACAGTTTACCTCAGATACGCAGTATTTT. Its protein is CVSSVGGQFTSDTQYF.

V usage is TRBV2 and J usage is TRBJ2-5; 9 bases fit TRBD2. With V trimmed by 3 bases and J by 2 bases, 4 bases remained unmatched. Germline V gene data show CDR1 as SNHLY and CDR2 as FYNNEI. The CDR3 runs 15 residues. The CDR3 DNA is TGTGCCAGCAGTGAGCGGAGCGGGGGGCAAGAGACCCAGTACTTC. Translated: CASSERSGGQETQYF. Looking up the rest from reference TRBV2 and TRBJ2-5 gives the full variable domain: EPEVTQTPSHQVTQMGQEVILRCVPISNHLYFYWYRQILGQKVEFLVSFYNNEISEKSEIFDDQFSVERPDGSNFTLKIRSTKLEDSAMYFCASSERSGGQETQYFGPGTRLLVL.

This clonotype was counted a few times. The rearrangement uses TRBV27 and TRBJ2-7; D might be TRBD2 (6 bases). CDR3 length: 15 residues. The V end lost 5 bases, the J end lost 3 bases, and 17 bases lay between the germline ends. Germline lookup yields CDR1 MNHEY and CDR2 SMNVEV (reference sequence). The CDR3 coding sequence is TGTGCCAGCAGTCCGGGAGACGGGTCTATCTACGAGCAGTACTTC. Translating gives CASSPGDGSIYEQYF.

This clonotype has just a few counts. This chain joins TRBV6-2 or TRBV6-3 and TRBJ2-1; D is undetermined. Per the germline V gene, CDR1 is MNHEY and CDR2 is SVGEGT. V shed 3 bases and J shed 5 bases, with 8 bases lying between them. The CDR3 consists of 13 residues. CDR3 protein: CASSYRPHNEQFF. The CDR3, as DNA: TGTGCCAGCAGTTATAGGCCACACAATGAGCAGTTCTTC.

The chain employs TRBV5-1 and TRBJ2-2; D perhaps matches TRBD2 (5 bases). This CDR3 has 12 amino acids. Trimming left V 3 bases short and J 8 bases short, with 8 bases between. Germline lookup yields CDR1 SGHRS and CDR2 YFSETQ. This CDR3 is CASSWERGELFF. The CDR3, as DNA: TGCGCCAGCAGCTGGGAGCGAGGGGAGCTGTTTTTT.

This clonotype was counted a single time. This sequence joins TRBV11-2 and TRBJ2-7; a possible D gene is TRBD1 (6 bases). Trimming shortened V by 1 base and J by 2 bases, and 12 bases separated the two germline ends. The CDR3 contains 15 residues. CDR1 is SGHAT and CDR2 is FQNNGV in the germline V gene. This CDR3 reads CASSLVRGRTYEQYF. CDR3 coding DNA: TGTGCCAGCAGCTTAGTCAGGGGAAGGACCTACGAGCAGTACTTC. Filled out from reference TRBV11-2 and TRBJ2-7, the complete variable domain reads EAGVAQSPRYKIIEKRQSVAFWCNPISGHATLYWYQQILGQGPKLLIQFQNNGVVDDSQLPKDRFSAERLKGVDSTLKIQPAKLEDSAVYLCASSLVRGRTYEQYFGPGTRLTVT.

This chain uses TRBV11-3 with TRBJ2-1, with 9 nucleotides matching TRBD2. The V and J ends lost 3 bases and 5 bases, in that order; junction bases with no gene match: 14. The CDR3 is made up of 18 amino acids. Germline-derived CDR1 and CDR2 are SGHNT and YENEEA. The CDR3 protein is CASSFNPNKAGGNNEQFF. The CDR3, as DNA: TGTGCCAGCAGCTTCAACCCCAATAAAGCGGGGGGTAACAATGAGCAGTTCTTC.

This clonotype was recorded a few times. V gene TRBV29-1 combines with J gene TRBJ2-5; D might be TRBD2 (5 bases). Germline V gene sequence: CDR1 SQVTM, CDR2 ANQGSEA. This CDR3 spans 18 amino acids. V lost 2 bases, J lost 2 bases, and 24 bases lay in between. The CDR3 region has the DNA TGCAGCGTTGAACTAGCCCTACAACCAAACATACTACAAGAGACCCAGTACTTC. Amino acid sequence: CSVELALQPNILQETQYF.